A single sample gave rise to the 2 T cell receptor beta chains below, sequenced in a study of blood T cell repertoires in COVID-19. TCRdb's table, derived via immunoSEQ multiplex PCR, lists solely in-frame clones and lacks some. The sample lists 220,000 or so clones, around 84% occurring once. Sequences were obtained from PBMCs or T cells enriched from blood (not recorded which). Every receptor here comes from a woman aged 40 to 49 who had recovered from COVID-19.

The gene calls are TRBV3-1 (or the pseudogene TRBV3-2) and TRBJ1-2, with D possibly TRBD1 on 5 matching bases. Trimming pared 5 bases from V and 4 bases from J, leaving 14 bases between. This CDR3 spans 14 amino acids. Germline V gene lookup returns CDR1 LGHDT and CDR2 YNNKEL (reference sequence). This chain's CDR3 is CASSYVGGSYGYTF. For the CDR3, the DNA is TGTGCCAGCAGCTACGTGGGGGGTAGCTATGGCTACACCTTC.

The V call is TRBV5-1, the J call TRBJ1-6; 9 bases line up with TRBD1. CDR1 SGHRS and CDR2 YFSETQ come from the germline V gene. This CDR3 region has 17 residues. With 4 bases clipped from V and 0 bases from J, the junction kept 5 bases outside the gene matches. The CDR3 protein is CASSQGTGSSYNSPLHF. For the CDR3, the DNA is TGCGCCAGCAGCCAAGGGACAGGGAGCTCCTATAATTCACCCCTCCACTTT.